A selection of T cell receptor beta chains follows, all from one sample in a study of identical twins. One entry per CDR3 protein results from TCRdb running MiXCR on the 5' RACE reads. The sample carries around 280,000 distinct CDR3 sequences, about 8.9% recorded once. This same sample was also taken into another study, of yellow fever vaccine responses in identical twins.

Sequences were obtained from memory (CD45RO+) T cells sorted from blood. These receptors all come from a woman aged 18-29 years in good health. The CDR3 runs from the conserved cysteine through the conserved F or W. The D gene is left open where the match is weak. A row's size may be missing; if present it is once, few, many or a size class.

TRBV2	TRBD1	-	TRBJ1-5	TGTGCCAGCAGGGTATACAGGGGTTCGAGTCAGCCCCAGCATTTT	CASRVYRGSSQPQHF
TRBV20-1	-	few	TRBJ2-3	TGCAGTGCCCCCGTCTTAGATACGCAGTATTTT	CSAPVLDTQYF
TRBV3-1	-	few	TRBJ1-1	TGTGCCAGCAGCCGGCCAGGCGGTGAAGCTTTCTTT	CASSRPGGEAFF
TRBV5-1	-	many	TRBJ2-1	TGCGCCAGCAGCTTGGACGGGGGCTCCTACAATGAGCAGTTCTTC	CASSLDGGSYNEQFF
TRBV20-1	TRBD2	many	TRBJ2-1	TGCAGTGCTAGGACTAGCGGGTCCGGGTCCTACAATGAGCAGTTCTTC	CSARTSGSGSYNEQFF
TRBV15	-	few	TRBJ2-6	TGTGCCACCAAACCACCCTACGGGGCCAACGTCCTGACTTTC	CATKPPYGANVLTF
TRBV29-1	TRBD1	-	TRBJ1-2	TGCAGCGTGGGGACAGCCTCCTATGGCTACACCTTC	CSVGTASYGYTF
TRBV28	TRBD1	-	TRBJ2-7	TGTGCCAGCAGTCCCCCGGGACAGGGGGCGTACGAGCAGTACTTC	CASSPPGQGAYEQYF
TRBV13	-	many	TRBJ1-6	TGTGCCAGCAGCTTAGCCACCTATAATTCACCCCTCCACTTT	CASSLATYNSPLHF
TRBV7-8	-	many	TRBJ2-2	TGTGCCAGCAGCTTAGCACGCGGGATGAACACCGGGGAGCTGTTTTTT	CASSLARGMNTGELFF
TRBV12-5	-	many	TRBJ1-1	TGTGCTAGTGGTTTGGTAGATGGGACTGAAGCTTTCTTT	CASGLVDGTEAFF
TRBV3-1	-	many	TRBJ1-1	TGTGCCAGCAGCCCCCCGGGCTGGATGAACACTGAAGCTTTCTTT	CASSPPGWMNTEAFF
TRBV3-1	-	few	TRBJ1-2	TGTGCCAGCAGCTCCACAGGCACGGGTGGCTACACCTTC	CASSSTGTGGYTF
TRBV2	TRBD1	many	TRBJ1-1	TGTGCCAGCAGTCCATCCGGGACAGGGGGAACTGAAGCTTTCTTT	CASSPSGTGGTEAFF
TRBV6-5	-	many	TRBJ1-3	TGTGCCAGCAGTTATATGGGTATTAACCCCTCTGGAAACACCATATATTTT	CASSYMGINPSGNTIYF
TRBV5-1	TRBD2	-	TRBJ2-3	TGCGCCAGCAGCTTGTTGGGGCTAGCGGGGGGGTACGCCGGCACAGATACGCAGTATTTT	CASSLLGLAGGYAGTDTQYF
TRBV2	-	few	TRBJ2-5	TGTGCCAGCAGTGAACGGGCCCAAGAGACCCAGTACTTC	CASSERAQETQYF
TRBV24-1	-	many	TRBJ1-4	TGTGCCACCAGTGATAGTAGAGCTGATGAAAAACTGTTTTTT	CATSDSRADEKLFF